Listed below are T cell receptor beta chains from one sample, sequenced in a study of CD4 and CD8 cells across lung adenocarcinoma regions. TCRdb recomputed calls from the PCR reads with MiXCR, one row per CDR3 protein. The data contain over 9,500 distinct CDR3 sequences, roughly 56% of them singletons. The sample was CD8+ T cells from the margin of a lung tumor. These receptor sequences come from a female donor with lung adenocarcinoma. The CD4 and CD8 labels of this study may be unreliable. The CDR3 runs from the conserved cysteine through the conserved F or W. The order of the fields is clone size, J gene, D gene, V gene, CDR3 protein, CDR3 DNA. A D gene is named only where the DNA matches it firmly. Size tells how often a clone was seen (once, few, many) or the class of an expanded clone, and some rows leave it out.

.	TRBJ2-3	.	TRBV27	CASSPTRTDTQYF	TGTGCCAGCAGTCCGACCAGGACAGATACGCAGTATTTT
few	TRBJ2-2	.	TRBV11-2	CASSLGAGPPNTGELFF	TGTGCCAGCAGCTTAGGGGCCGGCCCCCCGAACACCGGGGAGCTGTTTTTT
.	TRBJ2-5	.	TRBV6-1	CASSPDSSRAQYF	TGTGCCAGCAGCCCGGACAGCTCAAGGGCCCAGTACTTC
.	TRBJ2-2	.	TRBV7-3	CASSLIPGELFF	TGTGCCAGCAGCTTAATTCCCGGGGAGCTGTTTTTT
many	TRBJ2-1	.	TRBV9	CASSVGGAGYNEQFF	TGTGCCAGCAGCGTAGGCGGGGCGGGTTACAATGAGCAGTTCTTC
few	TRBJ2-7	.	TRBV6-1	CASTKTGLGDEQYF	TGTGCCAGCACCAAGACAGGCTTAGGGGACGAGCAGTACTTC
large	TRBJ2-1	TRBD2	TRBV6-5	CASRTLAGGPAHNEQFF	TGTGCCAGCAGGACTCTAGCGGGGGGGCCCGCACACAATGAGCAGTTCTTC
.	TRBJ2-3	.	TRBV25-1	CALKGKGADTQYF	TGTGCCCTCAAGGGAAAGGGGGCAGATACGCAGTATTTT
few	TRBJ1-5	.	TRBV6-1	CASSGPRDFNQPQHF	TGTGCCAGCAGTGGGCCCAGGGATTTCAATCAGCCCCAGCATTTT
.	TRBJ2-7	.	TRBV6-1	CASSGVRIEDMQYF	TGTGCCAGCTCGGGGGTGAGAATAGAAGACATGCAGTACTTC
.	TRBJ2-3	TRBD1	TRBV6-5	CASSYSQGANTDTQYF	TGTGCCAGCAGTTACTCACAGGGGGCTAACACAGATACGCAGTATTTT
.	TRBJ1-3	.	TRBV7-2	CASSLALDSTIYF	TGTGCCAGCAGCTTAGCCCTGGACTCGACCATATATTTT
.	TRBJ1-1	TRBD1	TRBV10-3	CATSHWDRGTEAFF	TGTGCAACATCCCACTGGGACAGGGGCACTGAAGCTTTCTTT
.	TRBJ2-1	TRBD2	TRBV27	CASSRFSGGLAGGYNEQFF	TGTGCCAGCAGTCGTTTCTCAGGCGGACTAGCGGGAGGTTACAATGAGCAGTTCTTC
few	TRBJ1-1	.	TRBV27	CASSLGGREAFF	TGTGCCAGCAGTTTAGGAGGCCGTGAAGCTTTCTTT
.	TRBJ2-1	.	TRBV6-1	CASATGQREQFF	TGTGCCAGCGCAACGGGTCAACGGGAGCAGTTCTTC
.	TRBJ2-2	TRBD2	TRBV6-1	CASSEAAGEAGELFF	TGTGCCAGCAGTGAAGCGGCGGGAGAGGCCGGGGAGCTGTTTTTT
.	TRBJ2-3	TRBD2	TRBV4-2	CASSPTPGVAGRWGKDTQYF	TGTGCCAGCAGCCCGACTCCCGGAGTAGCGGGGCGGTGGGGCAAAGATACTCAGTATTTC
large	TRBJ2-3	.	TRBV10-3	CAISSVADTQYF	TGTGCCATCTCCAGTGTGGCAGATACGCAGTATTTT
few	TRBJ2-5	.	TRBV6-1	CASSRNWQAQETQYF	TGTGCCAGCAGTAGAAACTGGCAGGCCCAAGAGACCCAGTACTTC
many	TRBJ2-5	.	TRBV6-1	CASSGVEETQYF	TGTGCCAGCAGTGGGGTCGAAGAGACCCAGTACTTC
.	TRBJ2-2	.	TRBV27	CASRPPGRNTGELFF	TGTGCCAGCAGGCCACCCGGTCGTAACACCGGGGAGCTGTTTTTT
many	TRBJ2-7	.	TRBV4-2	CASSQGGALEQYF	TGTGCCAGCAGCCAAGGTGGGGCCCTCGAGCAGTACTTC
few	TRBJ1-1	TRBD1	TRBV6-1	CASSEPGGWTEAFF	TGTGCCAGCAGTGAACCAGGGGGCTGGACTGAAGCTTTCTTT
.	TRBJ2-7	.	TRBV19	CASSKGGTGFAEQYF	TGTGCCAGTAGTAAAGGGGGAACAGGGTTCGCCGAGCAGTACTTC
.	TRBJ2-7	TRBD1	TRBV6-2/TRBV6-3	CSGTGRGLGGRDQETQYF	TGTTCGGGCACCGGCAGGGGGCTCGGGGGCCGGGACCAAGAGACGCAGTACTTC
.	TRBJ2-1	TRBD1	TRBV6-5	CASSYLDREKHEQFF	TGTGCCAGCAGTTACCTGGACAGGGAAAAGCATGAGCAGTTCTTC
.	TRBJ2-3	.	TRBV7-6	CASGGGGGGSKDTQYF	TGTGCCAGCGGGGGGGGCGGGGGCGGCAGCAAAGATACGCAGTATTTC
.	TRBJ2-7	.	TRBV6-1	CASSEALDGGYEQYF	TGTGCCAGCAGTGAAGCGCTGGATGGGGGGTACGAGCAGTACTTC
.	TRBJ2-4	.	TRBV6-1	CASSASGLRAKNTQYF	TGTGCCAGCAGTGCCTCGGGGCTGCGAGCCAAAAATACGCAGTACTTC
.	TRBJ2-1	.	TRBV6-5	CASSSRSPSVHNEQFF	TGTGCCAGCAGTTCAAGGAGCCCGTCAGTTCACAATGAGCAGTTCTTC
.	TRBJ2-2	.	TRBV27	CASRPPGRNTGKLFF	TGTGCCAGCAGGCCACCCGGTCGTAACACCGGGAAGCTGTTTTTT
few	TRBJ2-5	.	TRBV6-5	CASSYSSFETQYF	TGTGCCAGCAGTTACTCGAGCTTCGAGACCCAGTACTTC
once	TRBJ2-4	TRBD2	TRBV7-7	CASSSGLAGKDTQYF	TGTGCTAGCAGCTCGGGACTAGCGGGCAAAGATACGCAGTACTTC
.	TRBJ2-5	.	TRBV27	CARSWGGVQETQYF	TGTGCGAGGAGCTGGGGCGGGGTCCAAGAGACGCAGTATTTC
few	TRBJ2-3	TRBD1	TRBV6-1	CASSPGQGQYPDTQYF	TGTGCCAGCAGTCCAGGACAGGGACAATACCCAGATACGCAGTATTTT
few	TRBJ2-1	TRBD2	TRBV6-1	CASSEETSGIWEQFF	TGTGCCAGCAGTGAAGAGACTAGCGGGATATGGGAGCAGTTCTTC
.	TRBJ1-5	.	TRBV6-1	CARTKGAHNQPHHF	TGTGCCCGCACCAAGGGAGCCCATAATCAGCCCCACCACTTT
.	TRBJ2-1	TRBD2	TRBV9	CASNQLAGDNNEQFF	TGTGCCAGCAACCAACTAGCGGGAGATAACAATGAGCAGTTCTTC
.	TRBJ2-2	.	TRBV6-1	CASSWGRGNTGELFF	TGTGCCAGCAGCTGGGGCAGAGGGAACACCGGGGAGCTGTTTTTT
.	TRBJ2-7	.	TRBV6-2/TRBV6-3	CASKIEAHSYEQYF	TGTGCCAGCAAGATAGAAGCACACTCCTACGAGCAGTACTTC